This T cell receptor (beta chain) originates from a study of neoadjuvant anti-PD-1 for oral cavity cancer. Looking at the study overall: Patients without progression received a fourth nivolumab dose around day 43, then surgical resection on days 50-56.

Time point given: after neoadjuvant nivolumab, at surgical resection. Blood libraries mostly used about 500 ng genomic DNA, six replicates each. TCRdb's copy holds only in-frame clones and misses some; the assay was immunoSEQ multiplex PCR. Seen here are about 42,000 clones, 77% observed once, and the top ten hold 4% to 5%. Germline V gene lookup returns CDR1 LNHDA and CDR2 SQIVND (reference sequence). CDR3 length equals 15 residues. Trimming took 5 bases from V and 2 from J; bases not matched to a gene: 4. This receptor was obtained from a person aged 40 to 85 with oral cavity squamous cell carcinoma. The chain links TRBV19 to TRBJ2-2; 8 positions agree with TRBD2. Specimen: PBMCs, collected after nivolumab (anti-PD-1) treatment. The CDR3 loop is CASSLLAGNTGELFF. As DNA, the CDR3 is TGTGCCAGTAGTTTATTAGCGGGAAACACCGGGGAGCTGTTTTTT. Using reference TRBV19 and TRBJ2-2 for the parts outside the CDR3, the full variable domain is DGGITQSPKYLFRKEGQNVTLSCEQNLNHDAMYWYRQDPGQGLRLIYYSQIVNDFQKGDIAEGYSVSREKKESFPLTVTSAQKNPTAFYLCASSLLAGNTGELFFGEGSRLTVL.